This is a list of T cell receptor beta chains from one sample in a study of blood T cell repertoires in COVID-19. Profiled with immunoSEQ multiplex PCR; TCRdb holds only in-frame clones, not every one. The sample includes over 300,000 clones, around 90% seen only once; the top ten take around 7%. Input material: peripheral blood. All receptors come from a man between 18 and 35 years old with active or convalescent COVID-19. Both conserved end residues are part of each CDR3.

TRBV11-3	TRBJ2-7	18	CASSTLPPRQSRSYEQYF
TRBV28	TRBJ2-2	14	CAIAGTGITGELFF
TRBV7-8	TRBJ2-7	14	CASSLVNPGNKQYF
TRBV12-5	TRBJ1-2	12	CASGSRDRGYTF
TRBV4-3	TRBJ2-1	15	CASSQDVVNYNEQFF
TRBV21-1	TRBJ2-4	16	CASSKELTHTKNIQYF
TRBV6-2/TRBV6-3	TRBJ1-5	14	CASSYLGGRQPQHF
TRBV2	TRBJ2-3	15	CASSLLRAGTDTQYF
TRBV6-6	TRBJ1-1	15	CASSYRQNKNTEAFF
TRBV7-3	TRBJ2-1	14	CASSPYTGLGAQVF
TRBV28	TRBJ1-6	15	CASSLRTVAKSPLHF
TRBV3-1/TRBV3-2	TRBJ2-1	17	CASSQGGSGRVYNEQFF
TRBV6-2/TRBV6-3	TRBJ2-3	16	CASSSQQGFSTDTQYF
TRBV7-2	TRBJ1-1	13	CASSFGRGTEAFF
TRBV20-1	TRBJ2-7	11	CSARVGYEQYF
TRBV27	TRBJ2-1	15	CASSYRGQGRNEQFF
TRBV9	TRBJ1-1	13	CASSVAQNTEAFF
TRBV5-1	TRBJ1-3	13	CASSFEGANTIYF
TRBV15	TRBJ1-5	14	CATSNRGSNQPQHF
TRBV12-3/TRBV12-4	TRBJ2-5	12	CASRPREETQYF
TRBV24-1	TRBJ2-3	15	CATSDLGQGRDTQYF
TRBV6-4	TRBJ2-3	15	CASRPGQGPTDTQYF
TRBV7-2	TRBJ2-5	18	CASSLEVYRGIEMETQYF
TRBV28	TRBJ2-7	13	CASLGDRAYEQYF
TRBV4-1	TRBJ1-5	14	CASSQGSGNQPQHF
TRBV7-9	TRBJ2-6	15	CASGQAGSGANVLTF
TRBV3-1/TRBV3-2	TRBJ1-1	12	CASSQANTEAFF
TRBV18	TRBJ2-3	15	CASSERALSGDTQYF
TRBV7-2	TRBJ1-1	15	CASSLGGGMNTEAFF
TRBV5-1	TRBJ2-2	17	CASSLGQRGPATGELFF
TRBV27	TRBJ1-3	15	CASKRDSASGNTIYF
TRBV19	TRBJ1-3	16	CASSPDTLYSGNTIYF
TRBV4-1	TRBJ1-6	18	CASSQDSTLSSYNSPLHF
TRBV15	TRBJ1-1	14	CATSRGGLGTEAFF
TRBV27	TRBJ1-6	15	CASSLYRGGDSPLHF
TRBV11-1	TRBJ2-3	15	CASSRGGEITDTQYF
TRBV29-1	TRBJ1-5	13	CSVGTGTAQPQHF
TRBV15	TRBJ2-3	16	CATSRGPRRGADTQYF
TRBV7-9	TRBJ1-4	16	CASTISRGTTNEKLFF
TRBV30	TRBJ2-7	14	CAWSAGTVSYEQYF
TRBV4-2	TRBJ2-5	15	CASSLKTRDSETQYF
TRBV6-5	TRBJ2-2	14	CASSLLGKPGELFF
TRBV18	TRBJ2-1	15	CASSPRRDSRDEQFF
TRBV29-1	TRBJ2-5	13	CSVGVGSQETQYF
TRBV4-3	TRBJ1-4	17	CASSQSRGGATNEKLFF
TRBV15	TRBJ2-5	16	CATSRGLAGVWKTQYF
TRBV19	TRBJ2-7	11	CASSSLAGQYF
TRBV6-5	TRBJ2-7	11	CAVTGSYEQYF
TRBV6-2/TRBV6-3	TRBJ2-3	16	CASSYPTGRGTDTQYF
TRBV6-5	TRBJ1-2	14	CASNQDRTAGGYTF
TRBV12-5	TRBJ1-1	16	CASGLLLTGRNTEAFF
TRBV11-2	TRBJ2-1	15	CASSTVAGSWNEQFF
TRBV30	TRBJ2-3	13	CAWSVYGGDTQYF
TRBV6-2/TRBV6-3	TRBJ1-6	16	CASSLSSGQGNSPLHF